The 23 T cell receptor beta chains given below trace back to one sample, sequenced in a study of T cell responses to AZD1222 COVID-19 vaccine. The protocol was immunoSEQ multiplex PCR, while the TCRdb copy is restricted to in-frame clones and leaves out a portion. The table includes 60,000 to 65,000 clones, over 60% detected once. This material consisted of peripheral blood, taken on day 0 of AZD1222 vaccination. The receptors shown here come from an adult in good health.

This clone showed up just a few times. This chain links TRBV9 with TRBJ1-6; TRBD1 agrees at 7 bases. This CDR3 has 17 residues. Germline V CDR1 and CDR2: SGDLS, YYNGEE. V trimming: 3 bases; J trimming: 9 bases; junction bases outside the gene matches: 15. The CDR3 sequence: CASSEGPQGLVGSPLHF. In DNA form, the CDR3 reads TGTGCCAGCAGCGAGGGACCACAGGGGCTAGTAGGTTCACCCCTCCACTTT.

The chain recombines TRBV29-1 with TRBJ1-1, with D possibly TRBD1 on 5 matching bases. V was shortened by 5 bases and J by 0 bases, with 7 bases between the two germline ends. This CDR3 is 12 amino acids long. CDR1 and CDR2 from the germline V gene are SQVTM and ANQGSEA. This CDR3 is CSVSRVNTEAFF. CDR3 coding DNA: TGCAGCGTTTCCAGGGTGAACACTGAAGCTTTCTTT.

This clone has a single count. The CDR3 sequence: CASSRDRETGELFF. The CDR3 nucleotides are TGTGCCAGCAGTAGGGACAGGGAGACCGGGGAGCTGTTTTTT. The chain joins TRBV6-5 to TRBJ2-2, with 9 bases identical to TRBD1. With 5 bases clipped from V and 5 bases from J, the junction kept 3 bases outside the gene matches. CDR1 and CDR2 from the germline V gene are MNHEY and SVGAGI. This CDR3 is built from 14 residues.

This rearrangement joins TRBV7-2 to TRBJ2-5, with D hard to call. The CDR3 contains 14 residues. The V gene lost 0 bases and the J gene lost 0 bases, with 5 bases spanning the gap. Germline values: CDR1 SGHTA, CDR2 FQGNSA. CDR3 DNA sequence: TGTGCCAGCAGCTTAGCGGGGAACCAAGAGACCCAGTACTTC. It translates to CASSLAGNQETQYF. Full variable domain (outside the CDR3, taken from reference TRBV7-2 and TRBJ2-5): GAGVSQSPSNKVTEKGKDVELRCDPISGHTALYWYRQSLGQGLEFLIYFQGNSAPDKSGLPSDRFSAERTGGSVSTLTIQRTQQEDSAVYLCASSLAGNQETQYFGPGTRLLVL.

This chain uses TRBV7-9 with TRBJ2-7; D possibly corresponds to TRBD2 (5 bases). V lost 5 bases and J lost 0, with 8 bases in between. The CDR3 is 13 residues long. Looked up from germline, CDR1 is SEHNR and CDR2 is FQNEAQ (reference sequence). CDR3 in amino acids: CASSPRGSYEQYF. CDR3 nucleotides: TGTGCCAGCAGCCCCCGGGGCTCCTACGAGCAGTACTTC.

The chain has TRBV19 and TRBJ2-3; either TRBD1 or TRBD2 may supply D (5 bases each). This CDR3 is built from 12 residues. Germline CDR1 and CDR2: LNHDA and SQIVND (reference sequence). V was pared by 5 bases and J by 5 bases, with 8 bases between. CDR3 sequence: CASSWDRDTQYF. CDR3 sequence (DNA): TGTGCCAGTAGTTGGGACCGAGATACGCAGTATTTT.

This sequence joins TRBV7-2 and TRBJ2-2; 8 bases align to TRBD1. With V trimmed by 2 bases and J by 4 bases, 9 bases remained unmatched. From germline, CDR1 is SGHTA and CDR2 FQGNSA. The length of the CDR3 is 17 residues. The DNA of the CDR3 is TGTGCCAGCAGCTTAATGGCAGGGGGCGCCGGCACCGGGGAGCTGTTTTTT. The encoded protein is CASSLMAGGAGTGELFF.

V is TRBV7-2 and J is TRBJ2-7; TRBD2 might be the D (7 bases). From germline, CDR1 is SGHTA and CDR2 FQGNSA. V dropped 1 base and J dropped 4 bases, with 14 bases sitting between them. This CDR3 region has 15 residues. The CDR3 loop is CASSLGGGSIYEQYF. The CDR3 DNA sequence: TGTGCCAGCAGCTTAGGCGGGGGCTCTATTTACGAGCAGTACTTC.

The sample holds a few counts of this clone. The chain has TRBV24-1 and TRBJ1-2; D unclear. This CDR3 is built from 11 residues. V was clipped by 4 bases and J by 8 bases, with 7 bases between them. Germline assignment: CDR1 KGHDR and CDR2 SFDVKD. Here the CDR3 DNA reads TGTGCCACCAGTGAAGAGTACGGCTACACCTTC. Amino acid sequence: CATSEEYGYTF.

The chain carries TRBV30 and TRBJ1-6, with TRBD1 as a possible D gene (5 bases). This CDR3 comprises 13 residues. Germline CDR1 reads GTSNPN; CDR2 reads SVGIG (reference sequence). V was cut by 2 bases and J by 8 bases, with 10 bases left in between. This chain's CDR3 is CAWSTGGDSPLHF. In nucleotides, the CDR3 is TGTGCCTGGAGTACGGGGGGTGATTCACCCCTCCACTTT.

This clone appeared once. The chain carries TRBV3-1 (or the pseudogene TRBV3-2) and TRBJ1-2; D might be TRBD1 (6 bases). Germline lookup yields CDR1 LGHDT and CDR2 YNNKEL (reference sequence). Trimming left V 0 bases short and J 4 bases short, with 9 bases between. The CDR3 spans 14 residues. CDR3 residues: CASSQEAGVYGYTF. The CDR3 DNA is TGTGCCAGCAGCCAAGAGGCAGGGGTCTATGGCTACACCTTC.

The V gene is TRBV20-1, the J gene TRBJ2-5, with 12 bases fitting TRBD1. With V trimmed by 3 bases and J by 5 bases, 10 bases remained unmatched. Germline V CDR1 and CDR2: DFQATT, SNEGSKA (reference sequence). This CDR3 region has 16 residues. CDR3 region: CSASEVRDRGLETQYF. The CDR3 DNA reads TGCAGTGCTAGTGAAGTGAGGGACAGGGGGCTTGAGACCCAGTACTTC.

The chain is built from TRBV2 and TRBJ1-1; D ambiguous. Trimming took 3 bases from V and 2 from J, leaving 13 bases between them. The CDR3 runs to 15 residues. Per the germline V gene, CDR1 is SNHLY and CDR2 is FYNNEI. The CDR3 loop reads CASSDTQTINTEAFF. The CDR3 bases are TGTGCCAGCAGTGACACCCAGACTATAAACACTGAAGCTTTCTTT. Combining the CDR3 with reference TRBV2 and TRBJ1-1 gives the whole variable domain EPEVTQTPSHQVTQMGQEVILRCVPISNHLYFYWYRQILGQKVEFLVSFYNNEISEKSEIFDDQFSVERPDGSNFTLKIRSTKLEDSAMYFCASSDTQTINTEAFFGQGTRLTVV.

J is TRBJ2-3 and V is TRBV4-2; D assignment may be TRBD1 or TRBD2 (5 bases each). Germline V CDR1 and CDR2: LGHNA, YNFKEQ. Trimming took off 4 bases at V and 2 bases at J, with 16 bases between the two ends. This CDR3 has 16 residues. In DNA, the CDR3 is TGTGCCAGCAGCCCAGGGTCATTTCGGGACACAGATACGCAGTATTTT. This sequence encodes CASSPGSFRDTDTQYF.

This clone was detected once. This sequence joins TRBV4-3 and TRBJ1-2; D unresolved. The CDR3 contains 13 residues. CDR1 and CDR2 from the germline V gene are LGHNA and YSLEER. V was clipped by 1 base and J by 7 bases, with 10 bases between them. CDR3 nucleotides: TGCGCCAGCAGCCAAGTACGGTCTCCTGGCTACACCTTC. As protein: CASSQVRSPGYTF.

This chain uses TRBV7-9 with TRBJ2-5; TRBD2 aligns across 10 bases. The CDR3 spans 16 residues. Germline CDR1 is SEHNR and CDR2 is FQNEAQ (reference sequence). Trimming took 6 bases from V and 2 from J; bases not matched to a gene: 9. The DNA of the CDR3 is TGTGCCAGCAGTTATCCGGGACTAGCGCTACAAGAGACCCAGTACTTC. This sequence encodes CASSYPGLALQETQYF.

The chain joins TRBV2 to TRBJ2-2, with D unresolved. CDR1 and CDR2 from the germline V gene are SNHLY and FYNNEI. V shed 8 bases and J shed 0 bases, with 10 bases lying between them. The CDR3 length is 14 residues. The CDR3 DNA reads TGTGCCAGCCTCTCAAGGACGAACACCGGGGAGCTGTTTTTT. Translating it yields CASLSRTNTGELFF.

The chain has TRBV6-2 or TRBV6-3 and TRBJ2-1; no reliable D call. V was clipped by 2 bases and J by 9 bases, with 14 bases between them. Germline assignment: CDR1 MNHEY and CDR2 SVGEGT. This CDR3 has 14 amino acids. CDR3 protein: CASSYEGVEREQFF. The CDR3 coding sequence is TGTGCCAGCAGTTACGAAGGAGTTGAGCGTGAGCAGTTCTTC.

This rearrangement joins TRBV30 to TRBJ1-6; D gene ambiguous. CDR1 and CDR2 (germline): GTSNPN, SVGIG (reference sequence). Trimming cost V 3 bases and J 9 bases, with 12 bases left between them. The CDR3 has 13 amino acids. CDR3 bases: TGTGCCTGGAGGGAGGTCGATACTTCACCCCTCCACTTT. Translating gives CAWREVDTSPLHF.

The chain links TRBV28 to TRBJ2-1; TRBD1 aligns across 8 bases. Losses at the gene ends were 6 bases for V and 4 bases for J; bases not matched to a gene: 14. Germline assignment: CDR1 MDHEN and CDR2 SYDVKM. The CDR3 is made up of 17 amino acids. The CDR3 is CASSPILGQGLYNEQFF. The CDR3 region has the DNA TGTGCCAGCAGCCCAATCCTAGGACAGGGATTGTACAATGAGCAGTTCTTC.

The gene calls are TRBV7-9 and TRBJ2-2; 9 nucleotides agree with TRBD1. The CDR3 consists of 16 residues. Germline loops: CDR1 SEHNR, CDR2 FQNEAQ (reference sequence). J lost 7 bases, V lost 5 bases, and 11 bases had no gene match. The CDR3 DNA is TGTGCCAGCAGCGCTCCGGGACAGGGAATATTCGGGGAGCTGTTTTTT. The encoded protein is CASSAPGQGIFGELFF.

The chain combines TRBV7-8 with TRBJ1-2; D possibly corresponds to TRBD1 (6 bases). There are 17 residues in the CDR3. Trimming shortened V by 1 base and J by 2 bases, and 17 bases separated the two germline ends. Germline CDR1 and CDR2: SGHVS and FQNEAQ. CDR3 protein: CASSLVRTATSNYGYTF. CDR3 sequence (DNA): TGTGCCAGCAGCTTAGTGAGGACAGCCACGTCAAACTATGGCTACACCTTC.

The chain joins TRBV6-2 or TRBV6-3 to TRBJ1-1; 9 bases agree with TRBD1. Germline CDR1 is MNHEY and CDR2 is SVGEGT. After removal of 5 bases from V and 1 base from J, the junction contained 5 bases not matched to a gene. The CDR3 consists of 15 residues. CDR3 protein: CASSDGTGRNTEAFF. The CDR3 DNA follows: TGTGCCAGCAGTGACGGGACAGGGAGGAACACTGAAGCTTTCTTT.